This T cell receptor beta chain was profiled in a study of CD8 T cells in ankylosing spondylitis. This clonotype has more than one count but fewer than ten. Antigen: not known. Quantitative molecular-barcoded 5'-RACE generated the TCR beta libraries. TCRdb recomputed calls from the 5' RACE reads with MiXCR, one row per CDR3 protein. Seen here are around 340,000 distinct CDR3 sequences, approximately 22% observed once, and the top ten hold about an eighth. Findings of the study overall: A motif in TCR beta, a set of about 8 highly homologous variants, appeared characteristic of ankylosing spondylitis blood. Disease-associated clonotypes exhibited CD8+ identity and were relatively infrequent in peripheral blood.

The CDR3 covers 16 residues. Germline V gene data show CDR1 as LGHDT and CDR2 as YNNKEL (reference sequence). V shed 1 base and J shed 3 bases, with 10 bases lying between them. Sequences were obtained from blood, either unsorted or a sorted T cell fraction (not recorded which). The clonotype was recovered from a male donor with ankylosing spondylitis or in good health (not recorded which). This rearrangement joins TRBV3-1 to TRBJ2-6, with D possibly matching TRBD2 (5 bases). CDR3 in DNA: TGTGCCAGCAGCCAAGGAGCGGTGATTGGGGCCAACGTCCTGACTTTC. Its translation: CASSQGAVIGANVLTF.